Below, one TCR beta chain is given with its context. There are 15 residues in the CDR3. CDR1 is SGHTA, CDR2 FQGNSA, per germline. The V and J ends lost 2 bases and 5 bases, in that order; junction bases with no gene match: 5. The data originate from a study of radiotherapy plus CTLA-4 blockade in lung cancer. Treatment of patients with chemo-refractory metastatic non-small-cell lung cancer consisted of focal radiation plus CTLA-4 blockade with ipilimumab. Sequencing used immunoSEQ multiplex PCR; TCRdb keeps in-frame clones, though not all of them. The table has tens of thousands of clones, 80% to 90% seen once.

The genes are TRBV7-2 and TRBJ2-2; the match to TRBD1 covers 7 bases. The TCR was taken from a human donor with non-small cell lung cancer who had stable disease on radiotherapy plus ipilimumab. Sequenced material: peripheral blood, taken from a patient treated with radiotherapy plus ipilimumab. CDR3 protein: CASSLTGVRTGELFF. In nucleotides, the CDR3 is TGTGCCAGCAGCTTAACAGGGGTCAGGACCGGGGAGCTGTTTTTT. Looking up the rest from reference TRBV7-2 and TRBJ2-2 gives the full variable domain: GAGVSQSPSNKVTEKGKDVELRCDPISGHTALYWYRQSLGQGLEFLIYFQGNSAPDKSGLPSDRFSAERTGGSVSTLTIQRTQQEDSAVYLCASSLTGVRTGELFFGEGSRLTVL.